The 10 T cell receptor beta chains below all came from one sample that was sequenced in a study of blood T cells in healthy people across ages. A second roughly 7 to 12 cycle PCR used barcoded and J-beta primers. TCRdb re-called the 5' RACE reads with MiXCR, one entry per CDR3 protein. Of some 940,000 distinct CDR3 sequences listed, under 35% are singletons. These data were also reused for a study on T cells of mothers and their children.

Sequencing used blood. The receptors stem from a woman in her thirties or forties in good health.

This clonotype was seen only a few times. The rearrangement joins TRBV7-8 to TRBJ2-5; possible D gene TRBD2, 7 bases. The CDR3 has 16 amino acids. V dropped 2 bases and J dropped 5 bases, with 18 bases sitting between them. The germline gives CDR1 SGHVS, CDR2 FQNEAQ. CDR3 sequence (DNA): TGTGCCAGCAGCTTAATTCTGCGGGGGCGGATTGAGACCCAGTACTTC. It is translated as CASSLILRGRIETQYF.

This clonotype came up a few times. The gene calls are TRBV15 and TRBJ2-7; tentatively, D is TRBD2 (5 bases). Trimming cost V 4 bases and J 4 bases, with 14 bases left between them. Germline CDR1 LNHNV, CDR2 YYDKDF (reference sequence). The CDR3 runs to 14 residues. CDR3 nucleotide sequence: TGTGCCACCAGCAATAACAGAGGGCCGTACGAGCAGTACTTC. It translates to CATSNNRGPYEQYF.

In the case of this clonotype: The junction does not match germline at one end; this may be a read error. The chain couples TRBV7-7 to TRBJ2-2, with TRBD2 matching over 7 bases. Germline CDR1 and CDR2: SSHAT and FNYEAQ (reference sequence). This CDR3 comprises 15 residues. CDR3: CASAQESGRAGELFF. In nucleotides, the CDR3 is TGTGCTAGCGCACAGGAAAGTGGGAGGGCCGGGGAGCTATTTTTT.

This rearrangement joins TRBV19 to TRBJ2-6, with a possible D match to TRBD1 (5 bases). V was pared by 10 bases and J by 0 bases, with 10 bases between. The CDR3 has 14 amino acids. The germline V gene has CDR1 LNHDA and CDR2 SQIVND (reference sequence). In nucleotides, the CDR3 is TGTGCCACCAAGACAGCCTCTGGGGCCAACGTCCTGACTTTC. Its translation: CATKTASGANVLTF.

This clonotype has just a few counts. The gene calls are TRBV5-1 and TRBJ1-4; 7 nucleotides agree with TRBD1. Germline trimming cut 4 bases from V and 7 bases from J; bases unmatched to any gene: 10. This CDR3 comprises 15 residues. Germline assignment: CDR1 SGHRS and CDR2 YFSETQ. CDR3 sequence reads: CASSQRQGEGEKLFF. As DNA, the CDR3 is TGCGCCAGCAGCCAACGTCAGGGGGAGGGTGAAAAACTGTTTTTT.

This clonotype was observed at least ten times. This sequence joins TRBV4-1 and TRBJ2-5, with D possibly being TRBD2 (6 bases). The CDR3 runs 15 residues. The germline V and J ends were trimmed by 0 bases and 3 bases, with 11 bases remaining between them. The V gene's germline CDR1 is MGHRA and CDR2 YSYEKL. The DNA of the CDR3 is TGCGCCAGCAGCCAAGATGGACTACGGGAAGAGACCCAGTACTTC. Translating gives CASSQDGLREETQYF.

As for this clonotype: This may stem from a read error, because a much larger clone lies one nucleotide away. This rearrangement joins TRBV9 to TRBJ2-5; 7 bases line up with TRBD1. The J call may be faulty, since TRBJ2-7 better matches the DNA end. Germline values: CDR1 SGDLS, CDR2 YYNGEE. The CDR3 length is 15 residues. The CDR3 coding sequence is TGTGCCAGCAGCGTAAGACAGGGTATTAGAGACGAGCAGTACTTC. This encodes CASSVRQGIRDEQYF.

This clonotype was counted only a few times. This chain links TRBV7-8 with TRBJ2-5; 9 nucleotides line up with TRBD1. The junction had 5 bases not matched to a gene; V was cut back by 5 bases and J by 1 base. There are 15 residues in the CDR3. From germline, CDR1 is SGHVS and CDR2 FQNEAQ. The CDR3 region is CASSMPGQGQETQYF. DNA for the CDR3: TGTGCCAGCAGCATGCCGGGACAGGGCCAAGAGACCCAGTACTTC.

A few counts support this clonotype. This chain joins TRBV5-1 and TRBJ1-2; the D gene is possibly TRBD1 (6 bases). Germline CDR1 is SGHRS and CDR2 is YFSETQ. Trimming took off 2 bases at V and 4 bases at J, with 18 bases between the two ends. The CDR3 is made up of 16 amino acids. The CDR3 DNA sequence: TGCGCCAGCAGCTTTTTGTTCACAGGGTCTGGCTATGGCTACACCTTC. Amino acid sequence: CASSFLFTGSGYGYTF. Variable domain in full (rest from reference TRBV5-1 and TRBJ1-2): KAGVTQTPRYLIKTRGQQVTLSCSPISGHRSVSWYQQTPGQGLQFLFEYFSETQRNKGNFPGRFSGRQFSNSRSEMNVSTLELGDSALYLCASSFLFTGSGYGYTFGSGTRLTVV.

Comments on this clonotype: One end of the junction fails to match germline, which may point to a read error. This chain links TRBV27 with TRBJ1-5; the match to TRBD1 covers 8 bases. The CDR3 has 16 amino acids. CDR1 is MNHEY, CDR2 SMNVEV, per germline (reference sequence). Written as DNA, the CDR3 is TGTGCCAGCAGTACGTTCCAGGGGGCTTTGGGTCAGCCTCAGCATTTT. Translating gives CASSTFQGALGQPQHF.